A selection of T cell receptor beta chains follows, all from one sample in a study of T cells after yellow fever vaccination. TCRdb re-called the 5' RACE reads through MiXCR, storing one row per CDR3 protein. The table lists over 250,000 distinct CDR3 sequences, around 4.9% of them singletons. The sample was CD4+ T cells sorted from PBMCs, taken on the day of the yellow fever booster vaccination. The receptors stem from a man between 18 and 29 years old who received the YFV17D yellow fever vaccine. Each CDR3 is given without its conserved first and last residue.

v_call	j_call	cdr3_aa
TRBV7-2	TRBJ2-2	ASSLASAGELF
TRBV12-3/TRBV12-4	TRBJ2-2	ASSRTEAWGELF
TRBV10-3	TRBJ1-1	AISEATLNTEAF
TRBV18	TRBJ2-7	ASSPLEGPRHEQY
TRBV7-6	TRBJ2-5	ASSSQRGQGGTQY
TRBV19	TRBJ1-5	ASSPARLSNQPQH
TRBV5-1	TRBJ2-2	ASSRRQGVKAGELF
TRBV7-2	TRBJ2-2	ASSPISLLGWDFHNTGELF
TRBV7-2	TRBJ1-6	ASSVRQGGNSPLH
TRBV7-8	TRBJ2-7	ASSFDQRGIDEQY
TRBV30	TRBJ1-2	AWSAGGGEGYT
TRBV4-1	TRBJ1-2	ASSPRDRVTYGYT
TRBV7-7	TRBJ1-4	ASSQGGSGATNEKLF
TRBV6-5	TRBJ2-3	ASSYARGDTQY
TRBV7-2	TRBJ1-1	ASSPSWGREAF
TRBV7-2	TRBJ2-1	ASSSGLAGVRQF
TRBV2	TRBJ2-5	ASSLNPQNYNSETQY
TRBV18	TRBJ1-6	ASSPNQGEQSPLH
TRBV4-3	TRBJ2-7	ASSRAAGGLYEQY
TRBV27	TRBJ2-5	ASSLRGGKTQY
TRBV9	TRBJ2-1	ASSVWVGESNEQF
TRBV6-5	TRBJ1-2	ASSIGMPYGYT